This paragraph reports one TCR beta chain. Its specificity is unknown. Trimming at V came to 5 bases and at J to 2 bases, leaving 7 bases not matched to a gene. The CDR3 length is 14 residues. Looked up from germline, CDR1 is DFQATT and CDR2 is SNEGSKA (reference sequence). This sample was included in a study of CD8 T cells in ankylosing spondylitis. Study-level points and caveats: Typical of ankylosing spondylitis blood, it appeared, was a TCR beta motif of about eight highly homologous variants.

Quantitative 5'-RACE with molecular barcodes was used to make the TCR beta libraries. TCRdb independently ran MiXCR on the 5' RACE reads; one entry per CDR3 protein. Here the sample spans under 550,000 distinct CDR3 sequences, around 26% being singletons. Sequences were obtained from blood, either unsorted or a sorted T cell fraction (not recorded which). V is TRBV20-1 and J is TRBJ2-7; 9 bases line up with TRBD1. The clonotype was recovered from a male donor with ankylosing spondylitis. In nucleotides, the CDR3 is TGCAGTGCTTATGTCGGGACAGGGACCTACGAGCAGTACTTC. It translates to CSAYVGTGTYEQYF.